This is a list of T cell receptor beta chains from one sample in a study of regulatory dendritic cells for organ transplantation. Clones were read by immunoSEQ multiplex PCR, and TCRdb kept only the in-frame ones, dropping some. The sample holds under 25,000 clones, about 80% seen once. The specimen was memory CD4+ T cells from blood. Receptors were obtained from a human donor in good health. Both conserved end residues are part of each CDR3. D genes are given only for firm matches. Clone size is given for some rows only: seen once, a few or many times, or a class if the clone is expanded.

j_call: TRBJ1-1
d_call: -
clone_size: few
v_call: TRBV6-1
cdr3_nt: TGTGCCAGCAGTTCCCCTAGGATTAGCGCTGAAGCTTTCTTT
cdr3_aa: CASSSPRISAEAFF

j_call: TRBJ2-1
d_call: TRBD2
clone_size: -
v_call: TRBV5-6
cdr3_nt: TGTGCCAGCAGCAGGCTTAGCGGGGGGGCTTACAATGAGCAGTTCTTC
cdr3_aa: CASSRLSGGAYNEQFF

j_call: TRBJ1-1
d_call: -
clone_size: -
v_call: TRBV7-8
cdr3_nt: TGTGCCAGCAGCCCCGTGAGGCCTCTGGTGGCTGAAGCTTTCTTT
cdr3_aa: CASSPVRPLVAEAFF

j_call: TRBJ2-2
d_call: TRBD2
clone_size: -
v_call: TRBV4-3
cdr3_nt: TGCGCCAGCAGCCAAGGACTAGCGGGGATCGCGAACACCGGGGAGCTGTTTTTT
cdr3_aa: CASSQGLAGIANTGELFF

j_call: TRBJ2-5
d_call: -
clone_size: -
v_call: TRBV6-5
cdr3_nt: TGTGCCAGCAGTTACGGGGGCAGGGGAGAGGAGACCCAGTACTTC
cdr3_aa: CASSYGGRGEETQYF

j_call: TRBJ2-4
d_call: -
clone_size: -
v_call: TRBV19
cdr3_nt: TGTGCCAGTAGCAAAACGAACGGGATAGTCCAAAACATTCAGTACTTC
cdr3_aa: CASSKTNGIVQNIQYF

j_call: TRBJ2-3
d_call: TRBD1
clone_size: -
v_call: TRBV5-6
cdr3_nt: TGTGCCAGCAGCTCGTCCAGGACAGGGTGGACAGATACGCAGTATTTT
cdr3_aa: CASSSSRTGWTDTQYF

j_call: TRBJ1-1
d_call: -
clone_size: -
v_call: TRBV19
cdr3_nt: TGTGCCAGTAGTATAGACAGGGCATCGAACACTGAAGCTTTCTTT
cdr3_aa: CASSIDRASNTEAFF

j_call: TRBJ1-2
d_call: -
clone_size: -
v_call: TRBV5-4
cdr3_nt: TGTGCCAGCAGCAATCAGGGGAATGACTATGGCTACACCTTC
cdr3_aa: CASSNQGNDYGYTF

j_call: TRBJ1-1
d_call: -
clone_size: -
v_call: TRBV7-2
cdr3_nt: TGTGCCAGCAGCCCGCCGGGACTCATGAACACTGAAGCTTTCTTT
cdr3_aa: CASSPPGLMNTEAFF

j_call: TRBJ2-5
d_call: TRBD1
clone_size: -
v_call: TRBV4-1
cdr3_nt: TGCGCCAGCAGCCAAGGGCCGGGACAGCAAGAGACCCAGTACTTC
cdr3_aa: CASSQGPGQQETQYF

j_call: TRBJ1-6
d_call: -
clone_size: few
v_call: TRBV4-2
cdr3_nt: TGTGCCAGCAGCCAAGAATCAAGGAGCTCCTATAATTCACCCCTCCACTTT
cdr3_aa: CASSQESRSSYNSPLHF

j_call: TRBJ1-1
d_call: TRBD1
clone_size: -
v_call: TRBV28
cdr3_nt: TGTGCCAGCAGTTATATACGGACAGGGGGCAAGAAAGCTTTCTTT
cdr3_aa: CASSYIRTGGKKAFF

j_call: TRBJ2-1
d_call: -
clone_size: -
v_call: TRBV7-2
cdr3_nt: TGTGCCTGCCGAACCCGAGGGGGGGGTTACAATGAGCAGTTCTTC
cdr3_aa: CACRTRGGGYNEQFF

j_call: TRBJ2-1
d_call: TRBD2
clone_size: -
v_call: TRBV5-4
cdr3_nt: TGTGCCAGCAGCTTGTGGAGCGGGGACGGGGAGCAGTTCTTC
cdr3_aa: CASSLWSGDGEQFF